Listed below are T cell receptor beta chains from one sample, sequenced in a study of beta chain bispecific antibodies for T cell cancers. One entry per CDR3 protein, called by TCRdb with MiXCR from the 5' RACE reads. The sample consists of about 8,800 distinct CDR3 sequences, less than 2.5% of them appearing once. The antigens for these receptors are not known. This specimen consisted of T cells from a healthy donor cultured with Jurkat leukemia cells, obtained from a culture containing an anti-CD19 bispecific antibody. Every receptor here comes from a human donor in good health. Some clones in this sample may be carry-over from other donors' samples. CDR3s include the opening cysteine and the closing phenylalanine or tryptophan. Fields, in order: clone size, CDR3 length, D gene, V gene, J gene, CDR3 DNA, CDR3 protein. The D gene is left open where the match is weak. Where a row states a size, it is once, few, many or the class of an expanded clone; other rows omit it.

size: many; length: 15; D: TRBD2; V: TRBV10-3; J: TRBJ2-3; DNA: TGTGCCACTTGCTCTAGCGGGGGGGCCACAGATACGCAGTATTTT; CDR3: CATCSSGGATDTQYF
size: many; length: 15; D: TRBD2; V: TRBV27; J: TRBJ2-3; DNA: TGTGCCAGCAAGATTAGCGGGGGCCGCACAGATACGCAGTATTTT; CDR3: CASKISGGRTDTQYF
size: many; length: 14; D: TRBD1; V: TRBV5-1; J: TRBJ1-4; DNA: TGCGCCAGCAGCTCCGGGACAGAAAATGAAAAACTGTTTTTT; CDR3: CASSSGTENEKLFF
size: few; length: 14; D: -; V: TRBV29-1; J: TRBJ2-5; DNA: TGCAGCGTTGAAGGGGTACGGGAACAAGAGACCCAGTACTTC; CDR3: CSVEGVREQETQYF
size: many; length: 18; D: TRBD2; V: TRBV15; J: TRBJ2-7; DNA: TGTGCCACCAGCAGAGAGAGGGGGGGTACTAGCGGGGCCTACGAGCAGTACTTC; CDR3: CATSRERGGTSGAYEQYF
size: many; length: 14; D: TRBD2; V: TRBV5-6; J: TRBJ2-1; DNA: TGTGCCAGCAGCCCCGACGGGGGGGCCAATGAGCAGTTCTTC; CDR3: CASSPDGGANEQFF
size: many; length: 15; D: TRBD1; V: TRBV12-3/TRBV12-4; J: TRBJ2-2; DNA: TGTGCCAGCACCGCTATTGGGACAGGCACCGGGGAGCTGTTTTTT; CDR3: CASTAIGTGTGELFF
size: many; length: 13; D: TRBD1; V: TRBV5-1; J: TRBJ2-7; DNA: TGCGCCAGCAGTCCTGACAGGGAATACGAGCAGTACTTC; CDR3: CASSPDREYEQYF
size: many; length: 12; D: -; V: TRBV27; J: TRBJ1-6; DNA: TGTGCCAGCAGCCCAAGTAATTCACCCCTCCACTTT; CDR3: CASSPSNSPLHF
size: many; length: 13; D: -; V: TRBV6-5; J: TRBJ1-2; DNA: TGTGCCAGCAGGGCAGGGGACTCGCGTGGCTACACCTTC; CDR3: CASRAGDSRGYTF
size: many; length: 15; D: TRBD1; V: TRBV6-5; J: TRBJ1-4; DNA: TGTGCCAGCAGTATGACAGGGGGAACTAATGAAAAACTGTTTTTT; CDR3: CASSMTGGTNEKLFF
size: few; length: 13; D: -; V: TRBV29-1; J: TRBJ2-1; DNA: TGCAGCGTAGAATCCGGCTCCTACAATGAGCAGTTCTTC; CDR3: CSVESGSYNEQFF
size: few; length: 15; D: TRBD1; V: TRBV20-1; J: TRBJ2-5; DNA: TGCAGTGCTAGAGTTCTGACAGGGGATCTGGAGACCCAGTACTTC; CDR3: CSARVLTGDLETQYF
size: many; length: 16; D: -; V: TRBV30; J: TRBJ1-2; DNA: TGTGCCTGGAGTCTCCCGGCAGGGACATCTAACTATGGCTACACCTTC; CDR3: CAWSLPAGTSNYGYTF
size: -; length: 12; D: TRBD1; V: TRBV19; J: TRBJ1-5; DNA: TGTGCCAGTAAGGACAGGGGCCAGCCCCAGCATTTT; CDR3: CASKDRGQPQHF
size: many; length: 12; D: -; V: TRBV7-9; J: TRBJ2-1; DNA: TGTGCCAGCAGCTTGTATTACAATGAGCAGTTCTTC; CDR3: CASSLYYNEQFF
size: many; length: 13; D: -; V: TRBV7-9; J: TRBJ1-2; DNA: TGTGCCAGCGGAGAATGGGGATTCTATGGCTACACCTTC; CDR3: CASGEWGFYGYTF
size: medium-sized; length: 15; D: -; V: TRBV6-5; J: TRBJ2-3; DNA: TGTGCCAGCAGTTACTCGAAGGCAAGCACAGATACGCAGTATTTT; CDR3: CASSYSKASTDTQYF
size: many; length: 13; D: -; V: TRBV3-1; J: TRBJ2-7; DNA: TGTGCCAGCAGCCATGTCCCCCTAAACGAGCAGTACTTC; CDR3: CASSHVPLNEQYF
size: many; length: 16; D: TRBD1; V: TRBV12-3/TRBV12-4; J: TRBJ1-5; DNA: TGTGCCAGCAGTAAGGGGGCACGATCCGCCAATCAGCCCCAGCATTTT; CDR3: CASSKGARSANQPQHF
size: many; length: 14; D: -; V: TRBV5-1; J: TRBJ2-7; DNA: TGCGCCAGCAGCTTGGTTGCCGATACCTACGAGCAGTACTTC; CDR3: CASSLVADTYEQYF
size: many; length: 14; D: -; V: TRBV4-1; J: TRBJ2-7; DNA: TGCGCCAGCAGCCAAGTCCCGGGCGCCTACGAGCAGTACTTC; CDR3: CASSQVPGAYEQYF